Here is one T cell receptor beta chain with its context. Antigen: not known. The CDR3 spans 11 residues. Deletions cut 7 bases from V and 4 bases from J, with 8 bases between. Germline lookup yields CDR1 SQVTM and CDR2 ANQGSEA. TCR cDNA, made by 5'RACE template switching, carried an added universal primer site and UMIs. TCRdb re-derived calls from the 5' RACE reads in MiXCR, one entry per CDR3 protein. The sample lists 120,000 or so distinct CDR3 sequences; roughly 15% were seen once. This sample was included in a study of T cells after yellow fever vaccination. General study findings and limits: After the booster, nearly 98% of CD4 and about nine tenths of CD8 primary-response clones were re-detected. The appearance of a small share of clonotypes in both CD4 and CD8 compartments was observed. Peaking on day 5 versus 15, the secondary response was faster but weaker.

The specimen comprised CD8+ T cells sorted from PBMCs, sampled 5 days after the yellow fever booster vaccination. This TCR was recovered from a young man who received the YFV17D yellow fever vaccine. The chain combines TRBV29-1 with TRBJ2-1; D gene ambiguous. CDR3 amino acids: CSAKQYNEQFF. The CDR3, as DNA: TGCAGCGCCAAGCAGTACAATGAGCAGTTCTTC.